This passage covers 26 T cell receptor beta chains from one sample sequenced in a study of blood T cell repertoires in COVID-19. Sequencing used immunoSEQ multiplex PCR; TCRdb keeps in-frame clones, though not all of them. This table has roughly 120,000 clones, approximately 80% appearing once. Sequenced input: peripheral blood. The source of these receptors is a man in his 70s with acute or convalescent COVID-19.

The chain has TRBV30 and TRBJ2-7, with a weak D call TRBD2 (6 bases). The germline V gene has CDR1 GTSNPN and CDR2 SVGIG (reference sequence). CDR3 length: 11 residues. V was cut by 2 bases and J by 6 bases, with 8 bases left in between. The CDR3 DNA reads TGTGCCTGGAGTCGGGGGAGCGAGCAGTACTTC. As protein: CAWSRGSEQYF.

The V call is TRBV7-9, the J call TRBJ2-2, with TRBD2 matching over 7 bases. The CDR3 loop spans 15 amino acids. Germline V lookup: CDR1 SEHNR, CDR2 FQNEAQ (reference sequence). The trim removed 9 bases at V and 1 base at J, leaving 8 bases unmatched. The CDR3 DNA sequence: TGTGCCAGTTCCCCCCTAGCGGTGAACACCGGGGAGCTGTTTTTT. Protein product: CASSPLAVNTGELFF.

This chain connects TRBV6-5 to TRBJ1-5, with no clear D. The germline CDR1 and CDR2 sequences are MNHEY and SVGAGI. The CDR3 spans 14 residues. Deletions cut 0 bases from V and 0 bases from J, with 3 bases between. CDR3 nucleotides: TGTGCCAGCAGTTACTCGTATAGCAATCAGCCCCAGCATTTT. Encoded protein: CASSYSYSNQPQHF.

This clone was found many times. This sample also contains other DNA sequences that code for the same CDR3. The rearrangement links TRBV7-2 to TRBJ1-3; D might be TRBD1 (6 bases). The CDR3 is made up of 15 amino acids. The V gene's germline CDR1 is SGHTA and CDR2 FQGNSA. The ends were cut back, 4 bases at V and 2 bases at J, with 12 bases in the middle. The CDR3 DNA follows: TGTGCCAGCAGCTCAACAGGGCCCCCTGGAAACACCATATATTTT. Protein sequence: CASSSTGPPGNTIYF.

The rearrangement uses TRBV28 and TRBJ2-3; weak D call: TRBD2 (5 bases). V was clipped by 2 bases and J by 1 base, with 10 bases between them. CDR1 is MDHEN and CDR2 is SYDVKM in the germline V gene. The CDR3 extends over 15 amino acids. The CDR3 is CASSLRGLGTDTQYF. DNA for the CDR3: TGTGCCAGCAGTTTACGCGGGTTGGGCACAGATACGCAGTATTTT.

The chain's CDR3 is CASSQGQGGELFF. In DNA, the CDR3 is TGTGCCAGCAGCCAAGGACAGGGCGGGGAGCTGTTTTTT. The chain employs TRBV4-2 and TRBJ2-2, with TRBD1 matching 7 bases. V shed 1 base and J 7 bases; nucleotides not matched to a gene: 0. CDR1 and CDR2 from the germline V gene are LGHNA and YNFKEQ. CDR3 length: 13 amino acids.

This chain connects TRBV7-2 to TRBJ2-7; 7 bases align to TRBD1. V gave up 5 bases and J gave up 6 bases; unmatched junction bases: 13. The CDR3 is 15 amino acids. CDR1 and CDR2 from the germline V gene are SGHTA and FQGNSA. CDR3 DNA sequence: TGTGCCAGCAGCCAAAGCCGGGACAGCCTAATCGAGCAGTACTTC. Amino acid sequence: CASSQSRDSLIEQYF. Variable domain in full (rest from reference TRBV7-2 and TRBJ2-7): GAGVSQSPSNKVTEKGKDVELRCDPISGHTALYWYRQSLGQGLEFLIYFQGNSAPDKSGLPSDRFSAERTGGSVSTLTIQRTQQEDSAVYLCASSQSRDSLIEQYFGPGTRLTVT.

The chain is built from TRBV29-1 and TRBJ2-1; 8 nucleotides match TRBD1. This CDR3 contains 14 residues. With V trimmed by 6 bases and J by 2 bases, 6 bases remained unmatched. Germline CDR1 reads SQVTM; CDR2 reads ANQGSEA. DNA of the CDR3: TGCAGCGTCAGACAGGGGAGCCCCTACAATGAGCAGTTCTTC. It specifies CSVRQGSPYNEQFF.

The chain uses TRBV6-5 and TRBJ2-7; possibly TRBD2 for D (6 bases). The CDR3 extends over 15 amino acids. Trimming pared 2 bases from V and 4 bases from J, leaving 15 bases between. Per the germline V gene, CDR1 is MNHEY and CDR2 is SVGAGI. The CDR3: CASSYGPGVTYEQYF. CDR3 nucleotide sequence: TGTGCCAGCAGTTACGGCCCGGGAGTAACGTACGAGCAGTACTTC.

The chain joins TRBV5-4 to TRBJ1-1, with TRBD1 as a possible D gene (6 bases). The CDR3 sequence is 16 residues long. CDR1 is SGHNT and CDR2 is YYREEE in the germline V gene (reference sequence). Trimming stripped 5 bases from V and 2 bases from J, with 19 bases between. Here the CDR3 DNA reads TGTGCCAGCAGTATAAAGCGGGACATTCTAAACACTGAAGCTTTCTTT. Its translation is CASSIKRDILNTEAFF.

This clone has more than one count but fewer than ten. The chain couples TRBV12-5 to TRBJ2-7; tentatively, D is TRBD2 (5 bases). The V end was cut by 5 bases, the J end by 6 bases, with 11 bases between. This CDR3 spans 12 amino acids. Germline V lookup: CDR1 LGHNT, CDR2 FRNRAP. CDR3 loop: CASGPHRGEQYF. DNA for the CDR3: TGTGCTAGTGGTCCACATCGGGGCGAGCAGTACTTC.

The CDR3 nucleotides are TGTGCCAGCAGTTTTGGCGGGAGGGCGAACACCGGGGAGCTGTTTTTT. Its protein is CASSFGGRANTGELFF. The chain has TRBV27 and TRBJ2-2; 9 positions match TRBD2. The CDR3 is 16 amino acids. The junction had 2 bases not matched to a gene; V was cut back by 3 bases and J by 0 bases. Germline assignment: CDR1 MNHEY and CDR2 SMNVEV (reference sequence).

The gene calls are TRBV11-3 and TRBJ2-2, with D unresolved. Trimming took 3 bases from V and 6 from J, leaving 5 bases between them. Germline V gene lookup returns CDR1 SGHNT and CDR2 YENEEA. The CDR3 runs 12 residues. The CDR3 DNA sequence: TGTGCCAGCAGCTTCTCTTCCGGGGAGCTGTTTTTT. This translates into CASSFSSGELFF.

The chain is built from TRBV28 and TRBJ2-7, with D hard to call. V lost 3 bases, J lost 2 bases, and 11 bases lay in between. CDR3 length equals 14 residues. Germline-derived CDR1 and CDR2 are MDHEN and SYDVKM. The CDR3 region has the DNA TGTGCCAGCAGTTTTTATATCAGTGCCTACGAGCAGTACTTC. It encodes CASSFYISAYEQYF.

The genes are TRBV5-1 and TRBJ2-3; 8 positions match TRBD2. This CDR3 is 15 amino acids long. Germline V lookup: CDR1 SGHRS, CDR2 YFSETQ. The junction had 4 bases not matched to a gene; V was cut back by 4 bases and J by 0 bases. CDR3 sequence reads: CASSPSGGSTDTQYF. The CDR3 DNA follows: TGCGCCAGCAGCCCGTCGGGAGGGAGCACAGATACGCAGTATTTT.

This clone was counted a single time. The V and J genes are TRBV9 and TRBJ1-5; maybe TRBD1 (5 bases). V was shortened by 5 bases and J by 2 bases, with 11 bases between the two germline ends. The CDR3 is made up of 14 amino acids. Per germline, CDR1 SGDLS and CDR2 YYNGEE. The CDR3 here is CASSAGRGNQPQHF. CDR3 sequence (DNA): TGTGCCAGCAGTGCAGGGCGCGGCAATCAGCCCCAGCATTTT.

This sequence joins TRBV27 and TRBJ1-6; D gene uncertain. The CDR3 has 13 residues. CDR1 and CDR2 from the germline V gene are MNHEY and SMNVEV (reference sequence). Trimming pared 4 bases from V and 8 bases from J, leaving 9 bases between. The CDR3 reads CASSSGRDSPLHF. CDR3 bases: TGTGCCAGCAGTTCGGGGAGGGATTCACCCCTCCACTTT.

The chain is built from TRBV28 and TRBJ2-1; 9 positions match TRBD2. The CDR3 consists of 15 residues. Unmatched junction bases numbered 7, after V lost 2 bases and J lost 8 bases. Looked up from germline, CDR1 is MDHEN and CDR2 is SYDVKM. CDR3 coding DNA: TGTGCCAGCAGTTTAGTAGCGGGGGACGAGGATGAGCAGTTCTTC. It specifies CASSLVAGDEDEQFF.

The chain combines TRBV6-2 or TRBV6-3 with TRBJ1-5, with 9 bases matching TRBD1. V gave up 4 bases and J gave up 0 bases; unmatched junction bases: 19. The CDR3 extends over 21 amino acids. The germline CDR1 and CDR2 sequences are MNHEY and SVGEGT. In DNA, the CDR3 is TGTGCCAGCAGTTCCCTTGGGACAGGGAACCCCTACCGCGATAGCAATCAGCCCCAGCATTTT. Amino acid sequence: CASSSLGTGNPYRDSNQPQHF.

The chain recombines TRBV28 with TRBJ1-6; 7 bases are shared with TRBD1. Trimming took 5 bases from V and 4 from J; bases not matched to a gene: 14. Germline CDR1 is MDHEN and CDR2 is SYDVKM. The CDR3 contains 18 residues. CDR3: CASSKPAGQTRYNSPLHF. In nucleotides, the CDR3 is TGTGCCAGCAGTAAGCCGGCGGGACAGACCAGATATAATTCACCCCTCCACTTT. Filled out from reference TRBV28 and TRBJ1-6, the complete variable domain reads DVKVTQSSRYLVKRTGEKVFLECVQDMDHENMFWYRQDPGLGLRLIYFSYDVKMKEKGDIPEGYSVSREKKERFSLILESASTNQTSMYLCASSKPAGQTRYNSPLHFGNGTRLTVT.

The rearrangement uses TRBV6-5 and TRBJ2-2; no clear D. Trimming removed 2 bases from V and 0 bases from J, with 7 bases in between. The CDR3 spans 15 residues. The germline gives CDR1 MNHEY, CDR2 SVGAGI. The CDR3 sequence is CASSYQSSNTGELFF. In nucleotides, the CDR3 is TGTGCCAGCAGTTACCAGTCTTCGAACACCGGGGAGCTGTTTTTT.

This sequence joins TRBV5-6 and TRBJ2-7; TRBD1 matches 7 bases. The CDR3 loop spans 14 amino acids. V dropped 3 bases and J dropped 7; count of bases not matched to a gene: 10. The germline V gene has CDR1 SGHDT and CDR2 YYEEEE. The CDR3 sequence is CASSWDSPGKEQYF. CDR3 bases: TGTGCCAGCAGCTGGGACAGTCCGGGGAAGGAGCAGTACTTC.

The gene calls are TRBV2 and TRBJ2-7; D is unresolved. CDR3 length equals 13 residues. CDR1 and CDR2 from the germline V gene are SNHLY and FYNNEI. V was cut by 3 bases and J by 8 bases, with 14 bases left in between. The DNA for the CDR3 is TGTGCCAGCAGTGAGTTGCGTCGGGTGAAGCAGTACTTC. Translated, it gives CASSELRRVKQYF.

The chain joins TRBV6-2 or TRBV6-3 to TRBJ2-2; D perhaps matches TRBD1 (5 bases). The germline gives CDR1 MNHEY, CDR2 SVGEGT. V was trimmed by 5 bases and J by 1 base, leaving 11 bases between them. The CDR3 has 15 residues. The CDR3 sequence: CASSLGAVNTGELFF. The CDR3 DNA reads TGTGCCAGCAGTCTAGGGGCCGTGAACACCGGGGAGCTGTTTTTT.

The chain is built from TRBV7-9 and TRBJ2-1; 8 bases agree with TRBD2. V dropped 4 bases and J dropped 8; count of bases not matched to a gene: 7. The CDR3 sequence is 14 residues long. Germline CDR1 SEHNR, CDR2 FQNEAQ (reference sequence). The CDR3 loop is CASSSGTRVDEQFF. The CDR3 nucleotides are TGTGCCAGCAGCTCCGGGACTAGAGTCGATGAGCAGTTCTTC. The full variable domain, in which reference TRBV7-9 and TRBJ2-1 provide the parts outside the CDR3, is DTGVSQNPRHKITKRGQNVTFRCDPISEHNRLYWYRQTLGQGPEFLTYFQNEAQLEKSRLLSDRFSAERPKGSFSTLEIQRTEQGDSAMYLCASSSGTRVDEQFFGPGTRLTVL.

The chain employs TRBV18 and TRBJ2-1; TRBD1 aligns across 7 bases. The germline V gene encodes CDR1 KGHSH and CDR2 LQKENI. This CDR3 spans 13 amino acids. The J segment lost 7 bases and the V segment lost 3 bases, leaving 3 bases of the junction unmatched. CDR3 protein: CASSPTGTNEQFF. The CDR3 DNA reads TGTGCCAGCTCACCGACAGGGACGAATGAGCAGTTCTTC. Together with reference TRBV18 and TRBJ2-1, the CDR3 gives the full variable domain: NAGVMQNPRHLVRRRGQEARLRCSPMKGHSHVYWYRQLPEEGLKFMVYLQKENIIDESGMPKERFSAEFPKEGPSILRIQQVVRGDSAAYFCASSPTGTNEQFFGPGTRLTVL.